This passage covers 15 T cell receptor beta chains from one sample sequenced in a study of blood T cell repertoires in COVID-19. Produced via immunoSEQ multiplex PCR; TCRdb's table is partial and in-frame only. The sample lists around 260,000 clones; roughly 89% were seen once. Source material: peripheral blood. The source of these receptors is a man aged 25 to 40 with acute or convalescent COVID-19.

The chain couples TRBV6-5 to TRBJ2-7; 7 bases agree with TRBD1. Germline CDR1 MNHEY, CDR2 SVGAGI. The CDR3 runs 13 residues. Trimming removed 5 bases from V and 1 base from J; junction bases left unmatched: 2. The CDR3 DNA follows: TGTGCCAGCAGTCGACAGGGTTCCTACGAGCAGTACTTC. Its translation: CASSRQGSYEQYF.

This chain connects TRBV14 to TRBJ1-1; D perhaps matches TRBD1 (5 bases). The CDR3 covers 13 residues. From germline, CDR1 is SGHDN and CDR2 FVKESK. Between the trimmed V and J ends, which lost 4 bases and 9 bases, there was a span of 15 bases. The DNA of the CDR3 is TGTGCCAGCAGCCGGACAAGGTCAGGGAAAGCTTTCTTT. Translation: CASSRTRSGKAFF.

The rearrangement joins TRBV5-1 to TRBJ1-6; 7 bases are shared with TRBD1. The CDR3 extends over 15 amino acids. The germline V gene encodes CDR1 SGHRS and CDR2 YFSETQ. Trimming took 3 bases from V and 9 from J; bases not matched to a gene: 9. The CDR3, as DNA: TGCGCCAGCAGCTCCCGGGACAGAGGGGGTTCACCCCTCCACTTT. This codes for CASSSRDRGGSPLHF.

The CDR3 nucleotides are TGTGCCAGCAGCTTAGCGGCGACAGGGGGGATATATGGCTACACCTTC. Amino acids: CASSLAATGGIYGYTF. This chain connects TRBV7-2 to TRBJ1-2; 9 bases match TRBD1. Germline-derived CDR1 and CDR2 are SGHTA and FQGNSA. There are 16 residues in the CDR3. The J segment lost 5 bases and the V segment lost 0 bases, leaving 7 bases of the junction unmatched.

About this clone itself: This sample includes further DNA sequences coding for the same CDR3. The chain has TRBV28 and TRBJ1-5; D remains ambiguous. This CDR3 is 12 amino acids long. The ends were cut back, 2 bases at V and 6 bases at J, with 5 bases in the middle. Germline CDR1 is MDHEN and CDR2 is SYDVKM. The CDR3 here is CASSLIRQPQHF. As DNA, the CDR3 is TGTGCCAGCAGTTTAATCCGTCAGCCCCAGCATTTT.

The V call is TRBV18, the J call TRBJ2-2; 8 positions agree with TRBD1. Germline CDR1 reads KGHSH; CDR2 reads LQKENI. Trimming took 3 bases from V and 3 from J; bases not matched to a gene: 6. The CDR3 runs to 16 residues. CDR3 protein: CASSPTGDSDTGELFF. The CDR3 DNA is TGTGCCAGCTCACCGACAGGGGATTCAGACACCGGGGAGCTGTTTTTT.

CDR3 residues: CASSVRGQGSGELFF. DNA for the CDR3: TGTGCCAGCAGTGTACGCGGTCAAGGTTCCGGGGAGCTGTTTTTT. The V gene is TRBV2, the J gene TRBJ2-2; D unresolved. Trimming took off 4 bases at V and 6 bases at J, with 15 bases between the two ends. The CDR3 extends over 15 amino acids. Germline CDR1 is SNHLY and CDR2 is FYNNEI.

The chain couples TRBV28 to TRBJ1-4, with 7 bases lining up with TRBD1. V lost 4 bases and J lost 4; bases outside the gene matches: 6. CDR1 is MDHEN and CDR2 is SYDVKM in the germline V gene. The CDR3 covers 15 residues. The CDR3, as DNA: TGTGCCAGCAGTTCTCCCGGGACAGTTAATGAAAAACTGTTTTTT. It encodes CASSSPGTVNEKLFF.

This chain uses TRBV28 with TRBJ2-1; maybe TRBD1 (6 bases). This CDR3 has 14 amino acids. Germline CDR1 reads MDHEN; CDR2 reads SYDVKM. Trimming cost V 7 bases and J 5 bases, with 15 bases left between them. CDR3 sequence reads: CASNSGQQNNEQFF. The CDR3 DNA sequence: TGTGCCAGCAACTCTGGACAGCAGAACAATGAGCAGTTCTTC.

This clone came up once. This chain links TRBV11-3 with TRBJ2-1, with TRBD2 matching 9 bases. The ends lost 4 bases at V and 2 bases at J; junction bases unmatched: 3. CDR3 length equals 15 residues. In germline, CDR1 is SGHNT, CDR2 YENEEA. The CDR3 region has the DNA TGTGCCAGCAGCTATAGCGGGAGTACCTACAATGAGCAGTTCTTC. It encodes CASSYSGSTYNEQFF.

V gene TRBV19 combines with J gene TRBJ1-1, with 8 bases matching TRBD1. CDR3 length equals 13 residues. Germline V lookup: CDR1 LNHDA, CDR2 SQIVND (reference sequence). Losses at the gene ends were 6 bases for V and 5 bases for J; bases not matched to a gene: 5. CDR3 amino acids: CASRVTGGTEAFF. As DNA, the CDR3 is TGTGCCAGTAGAGTCACAGGGGGGACTGAAGCTTTCTTT.

This sequence joins TRBV7-3 and TRBJ2-3; D gene uncertain. V gave up 4 bases and J gave up 0 bases, with 20 bases separating them. CDR3 size: 18 residues. From germline, CDR1 is SGHTA and CDR2 FQGTGA. In DNA form, the CDR3 reads TGTGCCAGCAGCTACCCCCGATTTAGGAGCCCTAGCACAGATACGCAGTATTTT. Its translation is CASSYPRFRSPSTDTQYF.

The chain links TRBV10-2 to TRBJ2-7; D is unresolved. This CDR3 comprises 14 residues. The germline V and J ends were trimmed by 2 bases and 2 bases, with 10 bases remaining between them. CDR1 and CDR2 from the germline V gene are WSHSY and SAAADI. CDR3 residues: CASSEPDITYEQYF. The CDR3 bases are TGCGCCAGCAGTGAGCCCGACATCACCTACGAGCAGTACTTC.

The chain has TRBV10-3 and TRBJ2-1, with a tentative D call TRBD1 (5 bases). Germline-derived CDR1 and CDR2 are ENHRY and SYGVKD. V lost 6 bases to trimming and J lost 0 bases, with 9 bases between them. This CDR3 has 14 amino acids. CDR3 sequence reads: CAIRADSSYNEQFF. The DNA for the CDR3 is TGTGCCATCAGGGCAGACAGCTCCTACAATGAGCAGTTCTTC.

The V gene is TRBV6-2 or TRBV6-3, the J gene TRBJ1-2, with D possibly TRBD1 on 6 matching bases. The CDR3 runs to 14 residues. The germline V and J ends were trimmed by 2 bases and 2 bases, with 9 bases remaining between them. The germline V gene has CDR1 MNHEY and CDR2 SVGEGT. CDR3 region: CASSYLTGNYGYTF. The CDR3 nucleotides read TGTGCCAGCAGTTACCTCACAGGGAACTATGGCTACACCTTC.